This T cell receptor (beta chain) was recorded in a study of blood T cell repertoires in COVID-19. In the study's own analysis: Counts of nucleated cells, estimated from reference gene primer amplification, were obtained. Libraries were prepared by immunoSEQ multiplex PCR; TCRdb keeps only in-frame clonotypes and omits some of them. That table furnishes V, J and clone size, whereas the DNA furnished D and trimming. The repertoire has 310,000 or so clones, over 75% of them found once; the top ten carry 0.95% to 1.3%. This CDR3 contains 14 residues. CDR1 is SGHNT, CDR2 YENEEA, per germline. V lost 5 bases and J 7 bases, leaving 18 bases between the germline ends. Enrolled through a virtual design, the participants were between roughly 18 and 95 years of age and came from 24 US areas.

The sequence was collected from a woman between 25 and 40 years old who had recovered from COVID-19. The source material was PBMCs or T cells enriched from blood (not recorded which). The chain couples TRBV11-3 to TRBJ2-7; D might be TRBD1 (5 bases). The CDR3 coding sequence is TGTGCCAGCAGCCCCAGGGATATTGCGTGGGAGCAGTACTTC. Its protein product is CASSPRDIAWEQYF.